This T cell receptor beta chain originates from a study of blood T cells in healthy people across ages. Germline assignment: CDR1 MDHEN and CDR2 SYDVKM. This CDR3 has 16 amino acids. J lost 1 base, V lost 5 bases, and 11 bases had no gene match. Through a sample-barcoded 5' primer and a J-beta primer mix, a second PCR was run for roughly 6 to 12 cycles. A tag from a template-switch adaptor with 12 random nucleotides marked each cDNA molecule. Using its own MiXCR run on the 5' RACE reads, TCRdb lists one record per CDR3 protein. The sample holds some 1,800,000 distinct CDR3 sequences, around 40% seen once.

Sequences were obtained from blood. The chain carries TRBV28 and TRBJ2-7, with 7 bases matching TRBD2. The receptor's source is a human donor in good health. The CDR3 region has the DNA TGTGCCAGCAGTAAGTACGTGGCTAGCGGTTCCTACGAGCAGTACTTC. Translation gives CASSKYVASGSYEQYF.